This passage covers 17 T cell receptor beta chains from one sample sequenced in a study of T-cell memory formation after mild COVID-19. TCRdb reanalysed the 5' RACE reads using MiXCR and keeps one entry per CDR3 protein. Among 550,000 to 600,000 distinct CDR3 sequences listed, less than 25% were seen once. Sequencing was done on a sample of PBMCs or a T cell subset sorted from them (not recorded which). Receptor source: an adult woman who had mild COVID-19 (a few samples of this study predate the infection). Cell type and time point are not known.

The chain links TRBV7-2 to TRBJ2-7; a possible D gene is TRBD2 (6 bases). Trimming left V 1 base short and J 5 bases short, with 12 bases between. The CDR3 extends over 14 amino acids. Per the germline V gene, CDR1 is SGHTA and CDR2 is FQGNSA. CDR3 sequence: CASSLGDFAHEQYF. For the CDR3, the DNA is TGTGCCAGCAGCTTAGGGGACTTCGCCCACGAGCAGTACTTC. Together with reference TRBV7-2 and TRBJ2-7, the CDR3 gives the full variable domain: GAGVSQSPSNKVTEKGKDVELRCDPISGHTALYWYRQSLGQGLEFLIYFQGNSAPDKSGLPSDRFSAERTGGSVSTLTIQRTQQEDSAVYLCASSLGDFAHEQYFGPGTRLTVT.

The chain joins TRBV11-2 to TRBJ2-1, with unresolved D. V gave up 4 bases and J gave up 0 bases, with 10 bases separating them. CDR3 size: 15 residues. Germline-derived CDR1 and CDR2 are SGHAT and FQNNGV. The DNA for the CDR3 is TGTGCCAGCAGCTCCTTTACGGGCTCCTACAATGAGCAGTTCTTC. The encoded protein is CASSSFTGSYNEQFF.

In this sample, this clonotype turned up a few times. The J gene is TRBJ2-2, the V gene TRBV12-3 or TRBV12-4; no clear D. This CDR3 region has 14 residues. V was shortened by 5 bases and J by 2 bases, with 9 bases between the two germline ends. This CDR3 is CASSPRTNTGELFF. The CDR3 DNA is TGTGCCAGCAGTCCTCGGACCAACACCGGGGAGCTGTTTTTT.

This clonotype was seen at least ten times. The chain carries TRBV7-2 and TRBJ2-3, with D hard to call. CDR1 and CDR2 from the germline V gene are SGHTA and FQGNSA. The V gene lost 1 base and the J gene lost 2 bases, with 1 base spanning the gap. There are 12 residues in the CDR3. For the CDR3, the DNA is TGTGCCAGCAGCTTAGACACAGATACGCAGTATTTT. Translation: CASSLDTDTQYF.

This clonotype was detected a few times. The chain combines TRBV24-1 with TRBJ1-1, with a tentative D call TRBD1 (5 bases). Germline CDR1 KGHDR, CDR2 SFDVKD. The germline V and J ends were trimmed by 10 bases and 5 bases, with 25 bases remaining between them. The CDR3 is made up of 16 amino acids. The DNA for the CDR3 is TGTGCCACTACTACCCTTAGCCAGCTTCGGGGGACTGAAGCTTTCTTT. Translation gives CATTTLSQLRGTEAFF.

This chain uses TRBV11-3 with TRBJ2-5, with TRBD2 matching over 11 bases. The CDR3 covers 16 residues. V shed 4 bases, J shed 4 bases, and the junction held 8 bases outside the gene matches. Germline-derived CDR1 and CDR2 are SGHNT and YENEEA. This CDR3 is CASSWELLAGVETQYF. DNA for the CDR3: TGTGCCAGCAGCTGGGAGTTACTAGCGGGAGTAGAGACCCAGTACTTC.

This clonotype was counted only a few times. In nucleotides, the CDR3 is TGCAGTGCTTCCGGGACAGGGGGGTGGTATGGCTACACCTTC. Translation: CSASGTGGWYGYTF. The chain has TRBV20-1 and TRBJ1-2, with 11 positions matching TRBD1. Germline V gene lookup returns CDR1 DFQATT and CDR2 SNEGSKA (reference sequence). The CDR3 consists of 14 residues. V dropped 5 bases and J dropped 5; count of bases not matched to a gene: 7.

This clonotype was counted between two and nine times. This chain connects TRBV12-3 or TRBV12-4 to TRBJ2-5, with 14 bases that match TRBD2. V lost 6 bases, J lost 2 bases, and 8 bases stayed unmatched. This CDR3 has 17 amino acids. The CDR3: CASSTSGLAGGQETQYF. CDR3 sequence (DNA): TGTGCCAGCAGCACTTCCGGACTAGCGGGGGGACAAGAGACCCAGTACTTC.

The CDR3 DNA sequence: TGTGCCAGCAGCACTATGCGCGGGGACTACCAAGAGACCCAGTACTTC. This sequence encodes CASSTMRGDYQETQYF. The chain couples TRBV3-1 to TRBJ2-5, with D tentatively TRBD2 (6 bases). CDR1 is LGHDT and CDR2 is YNNKEL in the germline V gene (reference sequence). V was cut by 5 bases and J by 0 bases, with 16 bases left in between. CDR3 length: 16 amino acids.

The chain links TRBV24-1 to TRBJ2-1, with D perhaps matching TRBD1 or TRBD2 (5 bases each). V lost 7 bases and J 7 bases, leaving 13 bases between the germline ends. The CDR3 consists of 13 residues. Germline-derived CDR1 and CDR2 are KGHDR and SFDVKD. The CDR3 reads CATRKGWGNEQFF. CDR3 DNA: TGTGCCACCAGAAAGGGGTGGGGGAATGAGCAGTTCTTC.

The chain is built from TRBV7-9 and TRBJ2-3; 10 nucleotides agree with TRBD2. J was trimmed by 5 bases and V by 5 bases; bases with no gene match: 10. Germline V gene data show CDR1 as SEHNR and CDR2 as FQNEAQ (reference sequence). This CDR3 region has 16 residues. The CDR3 loop is CASSPRTSGTGDTQYF. As DNA, the CDR3 is TGTGCCAGCAGCCCTCGGACTAGCGGCACTGGAGATACGCAGTATTTT.

V usage is TRBV7-9 and J usage is TRBJ1-6, with D perhaps matching TRBD1 (5 bases). The germline CDR1 and CDR2 sequences are SEHNR and FQNEAQ (reference sequence). Trimming removed 4 bases at V and 8 bases at J, with 9 bases between. This CDR3 region has 13 residues. The DNA of the CDR3 is TGTGCCAGCAGCTACGGGACCTATTCACCCCTCCACTTT. Translation: CASSYGTYSPLHF.

This clonotype has just a few counts. The chain carries TRBV19 and TRBJ2-7; either TRBD1 or TRBD2 may supply D (6 bases each). The CDR3 covers 16 residues. In germline, CDR1 is LNHDA, CDR2 SQIVND (reference sequence). Trimming took off 0 bases at V and 6 bases at J, with 18 bases between the two ends. The CDR3, as DNA: TGTGCCAGTAGTATAGATCGGGGGCCTCTGGGGAGCGAGCAGTACTTC. This encodes CASSIDRGPLGSEQYF.

This chain uses TRBV5-1 with TRBJ1-1; no clear D. CDR3 length: 15 residues. Germline lookup yields CDR1 SGHRS and CDR2 YFSETQ. V was trimmed by 1 base and J by 3 bases, leaving 13 bases between them. CDR3 bases: TGCGCCAGCAGCTTGATTTCGGGGTCGGACACTGAAGCTTTCTTT. It encodes CASSLISGSDTEAFF.

This clonotype came up a few times. This chain links TRBV12-3 or TRBV12-4 with TRBJ1-3, with 8 nucleotides matching TRBD1. The CDR3 covers 14 residues. Unmatched junction bases numbered 3, after V lost 6 bases and J lost 2 bases. The CDR3 nucleotides are TGTGCCAGCAGAATACAGGGGGCTGGAAACACCATATATTTT. Protein: CASRIQGAGNTIYF.

The chain carries TRBV18 and TRBJ2-2; maybe TRBD2 (5 bases). Germline V gene sequence: CDR1 KGHSH, CDR2 LQKENI. This CDR3 comprises 16 residues. The V and J ends lost 4 bases and 2 bases respectively, with 14 bases between them. The CDR3, as DNA: TGTGCCAGCTCACAGCGGATTACAGCAAACACCGGGGAGCTGTTTTTT. Its translation: CASSQRITANTGELFF.

The chain carries TRBV29-1 and TRBJ2-1; maybe TRBD2 (5 bases). The CDR3 runs 14 residues. In germline, CDR1 is SQVTM, CDR2 ANQGSEA. Trimming took off 5 bases at V and 0 bases at J, with 11 bases between the two ends. The CDR3 sequence is CSVRSSYSYNEQFF. The CDR3 DNA sequence: TGCAGCGTTCGGTCTAGCTACTCCTACAATGAGCAGTTCTTC.